These 4 T cell receptor beta chains originate from one sample sequenced in a study of CXCR3-negative and CXCR3-positive naive CD8 T cells. Preparation of TRB cDNA libraries relied on 5' RACE carrying UMI labels. Reprocessing the 5' RACE reads, TCRdb reports a single entry for every CDR3 protein and omits DNA. The clone table shows around 92,000 distinct CDR3 sequences, with the ten largest holding approximately 1.7%. What was sequenced was naive CXCR3- CD8+ T cells from blood. Subset described: CD45RO-CCR7+CD27+CD95- naive CD8+ T cells lacking CXCR3 (TNR3-). The origin of the receptors is a human donor in good health. Some clones in this sample may be carry-over from other donors' samples.

J is TRBJ2-7 and V is TRBV29-1; TCRdb calls TRBD2, which cannot be checked without DNA. Germline lookup yields CDR1 SQVTM and CDR2 ANQGSEA. The CDR3 is 16 amino acids. CDR3 protein: CSVEDGGGSSYNEQFF.

The CDR3 is CASSLERPTVGNTIYF. This rearrangement joins TRBV5-1 to TRBJ1-3. Per germline, CDR1 SGHRS and CDR2 YFSETQ. CDR3 length: 16 residues.

The V gene is TRBV9, the J gene TRBJ1-1; TCRdb returns TRBD1, unconfirmable since there is no DNA. The CDR3 length is 15 residues. The germline V gene encodes CDR1 SGDLS and CDR2 YYNGEE. The CDR3 loop is CASSVSSRGNTEAFF. Supplemented by reference TRBV9 and TRBJ1-1, the full variable domain reads DSGVTQTPKHLITATGQRVTLRCSPRSGDLSVYWYQQSLDQGLQFLIQYYNGEERAKGNILERFSAQQFPDLHSELNLSSLELGDSALYFCASSVSSRGNTEAFFGQGTRLTVV.

This chain links TRBV4-2 with TRBJ1-5. The germline V gene encodes CDR1 LGHNA and CDR2 YNFKEQ. The CDR3 loop spans 13 amino acids. CDR3 residues: CASSQYEEGNQHF.